Below, 12 T cell receptor beta chains from the same sample are listed, as sequenced in a study of cytomegalovirus exposure and HLA in healthy donors. 60 Vbeta and 13 Jbeta primers were used in PCR. Data came from immunoSEQ multiplex PCR; TCRdb stores just in-frame clones and leaves some out. The data contain 150,000 or so clones, 73% of them singletons. The sequenced material came from PBMCs. The receptors here all came from a woman under 30 in good health and CMV-seronegative.

The chain joins TRBV5-1 to TRBJ2-3; D ambiguous. The CDR3 extends over 15 amino acids. Germline lookup yields CDR1 SGHRS and CDR2 YFSETQ. The ends were cut back, 1 base at V and 0 bases at J, with 9 bases in the middle. CDR3 amino acids: CASSLLERSTDTQYF. The CDR3 region has the DNA TGCGCCAGCAGCTTGTTAGAGAGGAGCACAGATACGCAGTATTTT.

This clone was seen a handful of times. In nucleotides, the CDR3 is TGTGCCAGCAGCTTCCCAGGGAAAGAGACCCAGTACTTC. Its protein product is CASSFPGKETQYF. J is TRBJ2-5 and V is TRBV5-5; perhaps TRBD1 as D (5 bases). Per germline, CDR1 SGHKS and CDR2 YYEKEE (reference sequence). The CDR3 sequence is 13 residues long. The V end was cut by 2 bases, the J end by 3 bases, with 8 bases between.

The CDR3 is CASSLGQALGSTEAFF. The CDR3 nucleotides are TGTGCCAGCAGTTTGGGACAGGCACTCGGGAGCACTGAAGCTTTCTTT. The chain joins TRBV28 to TRBJ1-1, with TRBD1 identical over 8 bases. J was trimmed by 4 bases and V by 3 bases; bases with no gene match: 10. The germline V gene has CDR1 MDHEN and CDR2 SYDVKM. This CDR3 is built from 16 residues.

The chain carries TRBV9 and TRBJ2-1; 10 bases agree with TRBD1. The CDR3 has 14 residues. The junction had 4 bases not matched to a gene; V was cut back by 3 bases and J by 7 bases. Germline V lookup: CDR1 SGDLS, CDR2 YYNGEE. The CDR3, as DNA: TGTGCCAGCAGCGGCGACAGGGGGCCAAATGAGCAGTTCTTC. Translated, it gives CASSGDRGPNEQFF.

This clone was counted only a few times. The genes are TRBV9 and TRBJ1-3, with 7 bases matching TRBD1. In germline, CDR1 is SGDLS, CDR2 YYNGEE. This CDR3 comprises 16 residues. With 2 bases clipped from V and 1 base from J, the junction kept 6 bases outside the gene matches. The CDR3 here is CASSVGTGESGNTIYF. CDR3 sequence (DNA): TGTGCCAGCAGCGTGGGCACAGGGGAGTCTGGAAACACCATATATTTT.

The CDR3 reads CASSLGLAGAETQYF. The CDR3 coding sequence is TGTGCCAGCAGCTTGGGGTTAGCGGGGGCGGAGACCCAGTACTTC. This chain links TRBV5-6 with TRBJ2-5; 9 bases fit TRBD2. The ends lost 0 bases at V and 5 bases at J; junction bases unmatched: 5. The CDR3 contains 15 residues. Germline V gene lookup returns CDR1 SGHDT and CDR2 YYEEEE.

With regard to this clone: The sample has other DNA sequences that encode this CDR3 too. The chain has TRBV6-5 and TRBJ1-1; the match to TRBD1 covers 8 bases. CDR1 MNHEY and CDR2 SVGAGI come from the germline V gene. The V gene end was trimmed by 6 bases and the J gene end by 2 bases; junction bases not matched to a gene: 2. The CDR3 contains 13 residues. Here the CDR3 reads CASRDRENTEAFF. In nucleotides, the CDR3 is TGTGCCAGCAGGGACAGGGAAAACACTGAAGCTTTCTTT.

As to this clone: One end of the junction varies from germline; a read error may be responsible. The CDR3 DNA reads TGTGCCAGCAGCGAAGGAGGGAACGGCTACACCTTC. It specifies CASSEGGNGYTF. V gene TRBV2 combines with J gene TRBJ1-2; D unresolved. The CDR3 spans 12 residues. In germline, CDR1 is SNHLY, CDR2 FYNNEI. The full variable domain, completed using reference TRBV2 and TRBJ1-2, is EPEVTQTPSHQVTQMGQEVILRCVPISNHLYFYWYRQILGQKVEFLVSFYNNEISEKSEIFDDQFSVERPDGSNFTLKIRSTKLEDSAMYFCASSEGGNGYTFGSGTRLTVV.

The J gene is TRBJ2-2, the V gene TRBV5-4; 7 nucleotides align to TRBD1. With 0 bases clipped from V and 0 bases from J, the junction kept 5 bases outside the gene matches. CDR1 and CDR2 (germline): SGHNT, YYREEE (reference sequence). CDR3 length: 17 amino acids. The CDR3 loop is CASSLAGGQANTGELFF. Here the CDR3 DNA reads TGTGCCAGCAGCTTGGCCGGCGGACAGGCGAACACCGGGGAGCTGTTTTTT.

In its sample, this clone was seen a few times. V and J are TRBV18 and TRBJ1-4; possible D gene TRBD1, 6 bases. Per germline, CDR1 KGHSH and CDR2 LQKENI. Trimming removed 0 bases at V and 5 bases at J, with 10 bases between. This CDR3 is 15 amino acids long. The CDR3 DNA follows: TGTGCCAGCTCACCACCGTCACAGGGAAATGAAAAACTGTTTTTT. It codes for CASSPPSQGNEKLFF.

The chain has TRBV2 and TRBJ1-6; the match to TRBD1 covers 9 bases. Germline V gene sequence: CDR1 SNHLY, CDR2 FYNNEI. The CDR3 has 14 amino acids. J gave up 8 bases and V 5 bases, and 4 bases lay outside the gene matches. The CDR3 DNA is TGTGCCAGCAGTTTACAGGGGGCACATTCACCCCTCCACTTT. It is translated as CASSLQGAHSPLHF.

This chain joins TRBV2 and TRBJ2-2; TRBD1 matches at 9 bases. The CDR3 covers 15 residues. After removal of 6 bases from V and 6 bases from J, the junction contained 8 bases not matched to a gene. The germline V gene encodes CDR1 SNHLY and CDR2 FYNNEI. CDR3 sequence: CASSRGQGLAGELFF. CDR3 nucleotides: TGTGCCAGCAGCAGGGGACAGGGCTTGGCCGGGGAGCTGTTTTTT.